One and the same sample provided the 7 T cell receptor beta chains below, sequenced in a study of T cell repertoires in cytomegalovirus infection. TCRdb re-called the reads with MiXCR, one entry per CDR3 protein. This table has about 470,000 distinct CDR3 sequences, about 44% appearing once. No antigen has been identified for these receptors. The sample in question was cultured PBMCs, obtained from culture after CMV antigen stimulation. These receptors were collected from a human donor in good health (CMV status not recorded). Some clones in this sample may be carry-over from other donors' samples.

This clonotype was counted a few times. The chain employs TRBV11-2 and TRBJ1-1; D is ambiguous. Germline V gives CDR1 SGHAT, CDR2 FQNNGV. The length of the CDR3 is 13 residues. V was shortened by 5 bases and J by 2 bases, with 9 bases between the two germline ends. This CDR3 reads CASSTTRNTEAFF. Here the CDR3 DNA reads TGTGCCAGCAGCACGACAAGAAACACTGAAGCTTTCTTT.

J is TRBJ2-7 and V is TRBV7-2, with D possibly being TRBD1 (7 bases). The CDR3 length is 15 residues. The V gene's germline CDR1 is SGHTA and CDR2 FQGNSA. The V end lost 5 bases, the J end lost 3 bases, and 17 bases lay between the germline ends. CDR3 sequence: CASSPAGQKIYEQYF. CDR3 bases: TGTGCCAGCAGCCCGGCGGGACAGAAAATCTACGAGCAGTACTTC.

This chain uses TRBV6-2 or TRBV6-3 with TRBJ2-1; the match to TRBD2 covers 11 bases. Germline values: CDR1 MNHEY, CDR2 SVGEGT. V shed 5 bases, J shed 5 bases, and the junction held 8 bases outside the gene matches. The CDR3 has 16 amino acids. CDR3 coding DNA: TGTGCCAGCAGTCCCCCTGGACTAGCGGGCCACAATGAGCAGTTCTTC. Its translation: CASSPPGLAGHNEQFF.

This clonotype appeared a few times. The chain recombines TRBV18 with TRBJ1-3; D not certain. Trimming removed 5 bases at V and 0 bases at J, with 14 bases between. The CDR3 has 16 amino acids. Germline assignment: CDR1 KGHSH and CDR2 LQKENI. This CDR3 is CASSIGPASSGNTIYF. The DNA of the CDR3 is TGTGCCAGCTCAATTGGGCCGGCAAGCTCTGGAAACACCATATATTTT.

A few counts support this clonotype. This sequence joins TRBV7-2 and TRBJ2-1; D uncertain. V lost 4 bases, J lost 8 bases, and 6 bases lay in between. This CDR3 is 11 amino acids long. CDR1 is SGHTA, CDR2 FQGNSA, per germline. The CDR3 sequence: CASSSPYEQFF. CDR3 bases: TGTGCCAGCAGCTCCCCCTATGAGCAGTTCTTC.

The chain links TRBV6-5 to TRBJ1-6; D uncertain. Germline V gene lookup returns CDR1 MNHEY and CDR2 SVGAGI. Trimming took off 10 bases at V and 2 bases at J, with 9 bases between the two ends. The CDR3 loop spans 13 amino acids. CDR3 nucleotides: TGTGCCACCCGTCTCACCTATAATTCACCCCTCCACTTT. This encodes CATRLTYNSPLHF.

The chain has TRBV27 and TRBJ2-1; no definite D call. The V and J ends lost 10 bases and 5 bases respectively, with 15 bases between them. The CDR3 spans 13 residues. Germline CDR1 MNHEY, CDR2 SMNVEV (reference sequence). Written as DNA, the CDR3 is TGTGCCACCCTCAGTGCACAGAACAATGAGCAGTTCTTC. It is translated as CATLSAQNNEQFF.